This T cell receptor beta chain was recorded in a study of early T cells in non-severe SARS-CoV-2 infection. Findings of the study overall: VDJdb matching favored anti-spike CD8 responses, missing private and CD4 specificities.

J lost 5 bases, V lost 4 bases, and 12 bases had no gene match. CDR1 MGHRA and CDR2 YSYEKL come from the germline V gene. The CDR3 has 16 amino acids. As for this clonotype: The antigen is undetermined.

Each single cDNA molecule received a unique molecular identifier. TCRdb itself ran the 5' RACE reads through MiXCR, one entry per CDR3 protein. The data contain about 56,000 distinct CDR3 sequences, around 15% of them seen just once; the ten biggest clones take up 4.1%. The receptor was isolated from an adult who was a healthcare worker with PCR-confirmed SARS-CoV-2 infection or an uninfected control (not recorded which). Sequences were derived from whole blood, sampled at baseline. J is TRBJ2-3 and V is TRBV4-1, with TRBD1 matching over 7 bases. The CDR3 is CASSPGQAFQVDTQYF. The CDR3, as DNA: TGCGCCAGCAGCCCAGGACAGGCTTTCCAAGTAGATACGCAGTATTTT.